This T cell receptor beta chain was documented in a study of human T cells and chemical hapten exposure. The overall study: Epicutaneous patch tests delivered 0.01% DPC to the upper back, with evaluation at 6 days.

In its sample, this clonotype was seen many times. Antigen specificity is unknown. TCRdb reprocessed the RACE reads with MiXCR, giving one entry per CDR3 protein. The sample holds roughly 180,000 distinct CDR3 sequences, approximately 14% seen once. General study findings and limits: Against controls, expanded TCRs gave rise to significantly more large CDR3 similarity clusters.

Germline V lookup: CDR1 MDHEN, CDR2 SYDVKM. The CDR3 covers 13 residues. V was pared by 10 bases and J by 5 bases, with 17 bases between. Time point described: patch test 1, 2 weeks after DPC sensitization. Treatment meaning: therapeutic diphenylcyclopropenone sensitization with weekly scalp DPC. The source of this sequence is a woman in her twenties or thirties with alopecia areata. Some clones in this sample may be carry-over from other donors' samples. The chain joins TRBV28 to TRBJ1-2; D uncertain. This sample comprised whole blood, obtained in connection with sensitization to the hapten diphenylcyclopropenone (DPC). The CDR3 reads CAIIDPGRYGYTF. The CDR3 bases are TGTGCCATAATCGATCCGGGAAGGTATGGCTACACCTTC.